Listed below are T cell receptor beta chains from one sample, sequenced in a study of blood T cell repertoires in COVID-19. This table comes from immunoSEQ multiplex PCR, and its TCRdb copy is limited to in-frame clones, with some not included. The sample has fewer than 300,000 clones, approximately 87% seen once; the top ten hold 2.5% to 3%. The sequencing sample was made of peripheral blood. Receptors were obtained from a woman between 70 and 85 years old with active or convalescent COVID-19. The CDR3 runs from the conserved cysteine through the conserved F or W. A D gene is named only where the DNA matches it firmly. Expanded clones get a size class; other rows say once, few or many, or leave the size out.

J gene: TRBJ2-3
D gene: TRBD2
clone size: once
V gene: TRBV27
CDR3 protein: CASSFRLAEFTDTQYF
CDR3 DNA: TGTGCCAGCAGTTTTCGGCTAGCGGAATTCACAGATACGCAGTATTTT

J gene: TRBJ2-3
D gene: .
clone size: .
V gene: TRBV6-2/TRBV6-3
CDR3 protein: CASSYRDSTDTQYF
CDR3 DNA: TGTGCCAGCAGTTATAGGGACTCAACAGATACGCAGTATTTT

J gene: TRBJ2-2
D gene: .
clone size: .
V gene: TRBV6-5
CDR3 protein: CASRTTSIHTGELFF
CDR3 DNA: TGTGCCAGCAGGACTACTAGCATACACACCGGGGAGCTGTTTTTT

J gene: TRBJ2-1
D gene: TRBD2
clone size: few
V gene: TRBV28
CDR3 protein: CASSSPFSGLAVENEQFF
CDR3 DNA: TGTGCCAGCAGTTCTCCCTTCTCCGGACTAGCGGTGGAGAATGAGCAGTTCTTC

J gene: TRBJ1-6
D gene: .
clone size: .
V gene: TRBV3-1/TRBV3-2
CDR3 protein: CASSQDVIGLGVVGYNSPLHF
CDR3 DNA: TGTGCCAGCAGCCAAGATGTGATTGGGCTCGGGGTGGTGGGATATAATTCACCCCTCCACTTT

J gene: TRBJ1-2
D gene: TRBD1
clone size: few
V gene: TRBV28
CDR3 protein: CASTGTGVVGYTF
CDR3 DNA: TGTGCCAGCACCGGGACAGGGGTTGTTGGCTACACCTTC

J gene: TRBJ1-5
D gene: TRBD1
clone size: .
V gene: TRBV27
CDR3 protein: CASHTGGSNQPQHF
CDR3 DNA: TGTGCCAGTCACACAGGGGGGAGCAATCAGCCCCAGCATTTT

J gene: TRBJ1-5
D gene: .
clone size: .
V gene: TRBV6-5
CDR3 protein: CASALSQPQHF
CDR3 DNA: TGTGCCAGCGCGCTTTCTCAGCCCCAGCATTTT

J gene: TRBJ1-1
D gene: .
clone size: .
V gene: TRBV18
CDR3 protein: CASRSSVDTEAFF
CDR3 DNA: TGTGCCAGCCGTTCATCAGTGGACACTGAAGCTTTCTTT

J gene: TRBJ1-2
D gene: .
clone size: few
V gene: TRBV20-1
CDR3 protein: CSASVASEGWDGYTF
CDR3 DNA: TGCAGTGCTAGTGTGGCTTCGGAGGGCTGGGACGGCTACACCTTC

J gene: TRBJ2-6
D gene: TRBD1
clone size: .
V gene: TRBV6-4
CDR3 protein: CASSVTGGSGANVLTF
CDR3 DNA: TGTGCCAGCAGTGTCACAGGGGGCTCTGGGGCCAACGTCCTGACTTTC

J gene: TRBJ2-1
D gene: .
clone size: few
V gene: TRBV2
CDR3 protein: CASPVGRSYNEQFF
CDR3 DNA: TGTGCCAGCCCGGTGGGCCGGTCCTACAATGAGCAGTTCTTC